This T cell receptor beta chain originates from a study of graft-versus-host responses after intestinal transplantation. The germline V gene has CDR1 MDHEN and CDR2 SYDVKM. The CDR3 totals 15 residues. The junction had 5 bases not matched to a gene; V was cut back by 5 bases and J by 1 base. Assay: immunoSEQ multiplex PCR; the TCRdb copy retains only in-frame clones and omits some. The sample lists over 45,000 clones; 80% to 90% were seen once. This clone has only a few counts. Its target is not known. Source: unstimulated CD4+ T cells sorted from spleen or lymph node cells, taken before transplant. The chain links TRBV28 to TRBJ2-3; 8 nucleotides line up with TRBD2. The sequence was collected from a human donor who was the organ donor for an intestinal transplant. CDR3 region: CASSPLGGGTDTQYF. CDR3 nucleotide sequence: TGTGCCAGCAGTCCGCTCGGGGGGGGCACAGATACGCAGTATTTT.